This T cell receptor (beta chain) appears in the sequencing data of a study of blood T cell repertoires in COVID-19. Overall study context: The cDNA or gDNA used as material had been derived from T cells, B-cell-depleted T cells, or PBMCs.

CDR3 length equals 13 residues. Trimming cost V 0 bases and J 7 bases, with 10 bases left between them. Germline V gene lookup returns CDR1 SGHRS and CDR2 YFSETQ. How the authors handled the data: Amplification of reference gene primers provided the estimated nucleated cell counts. Method: immunoSEQ multiplex PCR; TCRdb's copy keeps in-frame clones and lacks some. The DNA was the basis for D and trimming; V, J and clone size are from that table. The repertoire consists of just over 95,000 clones, with approximately 80% occurring once and the leading ten covering roughly 4%. The TCR was taken from a man aged 60-69 years with acute or convalescent COVID-19. What was sequenced was peripheral blood. V and J are TRBV5-1 and TRBJ1-1, with a possible D match to TRBD1 (6 bases). The DNA for the CDR3 is TGCGCCAGCAGCTTGGAACAGGGCCGTGAAGCTTTCTTT. Its translation: CASSLEQGREAFF. The variable domain in full, with the rest retrieved from reference TRBV5-1 and TRBJ1-1, is KAGVTQTPRYLIKTRGQQVTLSCSPISGHRSVSWYQQTPGQGLQFLFEYFSETQRNKGNFPGRFSGRQFSNSRSEMNVSTLELGDSALYLCASSLEQGREAFFGQGTRLTVV.